The 10 T cell receptor beta chains reported below all come from one sample, sequenced in a study of PD-1 blockade in classical Hodgkin lymphoma (TCRdb year 2020). The library came from the immunoSEQ multiplex PCR assay. Imported from immuneACCESS, the table was reduced by TCRdb to in-frame sequences with V and J called. These copies leave out some clones; in studies compared against another copy, an unresolved V gene accounts for under half, and the cause of the remainder is not known. For this sample the table gives tens of thousands of clones, of which about 80% were detected only once. The ten largest account for approximately 18% of the sample. The time point label, as the study defines it: cycle 4 day 1 (C4D1), after more than five weeks of nivolumab. Every trial patient had relapsed after autologous stem cell transplantation, and cohorts A, B and C differed in prior brentuximab vedotin exposure.

Sample: peripheral blood mononuclear cells (PBMCs), taken before the fourth cycle of nivolumab. All receptors come from a human donor with classical Hodgkin lymphoma.

The V gene is TRBV6-1, the J gene TRBJ1-2, with D uncertain. V was shortened by 11 bases and J by 2 bases, with 15 bases between the two germline ends. The germline V gene has CDR1 MNHNS and CDR2 SASEGT. The CDR3 has 13 residues. The CDR3 nucleotides read TGTGCCTCCATGCCGTTGGGAAACTATGGCTACACCTTC. It codes for CASMPLGNYGYTF.

The gene calls are TRBV2 and TRBJ2-3; D gene uncertain. CDR1 is SNHLY, CDR2 FYNNEI, per germline. The CDR3 spans 15 residues. V lost 5 bases and J lost 0, with 12 bases in between. The CDR3 sequence is CASSSPLVSTDTQYF. In nucleotides, the CDR3 is TGTGCCAGCAGTTCTCCCCTAGTAAGCACAGATACGCAGTATTTT.

The chain combines TRBV5-1 with TRBJ2-5; D not resolved. The V end lost 1 base, the J end lost 2 bases, and 9 bases lay between the germline ends. The CDR3 consists of 14 residues. The germline gives CDR1 SGHRS, CDR2 YFSETQ. Here the CDR3 reads CASSLRLGQETQYF. DNA of the CDR3: TGCGCCAGCAGCTTGCGGCTGGGGCAAGAGACCCAGTACTTC.

This clone was detected once. The V gene is TRBV10-1, the J gene TRBJ1-5; D is undetermined. The germline gives CDR1 WNHNN, CDR2 SYGVQD (reference sequence). Trimming removed 6 bases from V and 0 bases from J, with 15 bases in between. The CDR3 loop spans 16 amino acids. For the CDR3, the DNA is TGCGCCAGCAGCACTAGGACGGAGAATAGCAATCAGCCCCAGCATTTT. Amino acids: CASSTRTENSNQPQHF.

This chain connects TRBV5-1 to TRBJ2-5; 11 positions match TRBD2. The CDR3 loop spans 16 amino acids. The germline V gene has CDR1 SGHRS and CDR2 YFSETQ. Trimming cost V 1 base and J 2 bases; bases outside gene matches: 4. CDR3 DNA sequence: TGCGCCAGCAGCTTGTTGACTAGCGGGAAGCAAGAGACCCAGTACTTC. It specifies CASSLLTSGKQETQYF. The entire variable domain, with the rest obtained from reference TRBV5-1 and TRBJ2-5, is as follows: KAGVTQTPRYLIKTRGQQVTLSCSPISGHRSVSWYQQTPGQGLQFLFEYFSETQRNKGNFPGRFSGRQFSNSRSEMNVSTLELGDSALYLCASSLLTSGKQETQYFGPGTRLLVL.

V and J are TRBV27 and TRBJ2-7, with unresolved D. Trimming left V 8 bases short and J 3 bases short, with 11 bases between. The germline V gene has CDR1 MNHEY and CDR2 SMNVEV (reference sequence). CDR3 size: 12 residues. The CDR3: CASGDLDYEQYF. CDR3 coding DNA: TGTGCCAGCGGGGATCTTGACTACGAGCAGTACTTC.

This chain links TRBV27 with TRBJ1-4; D gene unclear. Trimming left V 4 bases short and J 5 bases short, with 11 bases between. The CDR3 covers 14 residues. The germline V gene has CDR1 MNHEY and CDR2 SMNVEV (reference sequence). CDR3 loop: CASSSNGLNEKLFF. For the CDR3, the DNA is TGTGCCAGCAGTTCTAACGGGTTAAATGAAAAACTGTTTTTT.

The chain is built from TRBV9 and TRBJ2-7; unclear D gene. The CDR3 length is 14 residues. V was clipped by 0 bases and J by 6 bases, with 13 bases between them. Germline lookup yields CDR1 SGDLS and CDR2 YYNGEE. CDR3 sequence reads: CASSVDPKASEQYF. CDR3 nucleotide sequence: TGTGCCAGCAGCGTAGATCCTAAGGCCTCCGAGCAGTACTTC.

The chain combines TRBV30 with TRBJ1-2; 9 bases line up with TRBD1. Per germline, CDR1 GTSNPN and CDR2 SVGIG (reference sequence). The V gene end was trimmed by 4 bases and the J gene end by 8 bases; junction bases not matched to a gene: 17. This CDR3 contains 16 residues. The CDR3 region has the DNA TGTGCCTGGACCCCGAGGGGGTCCCGGGACAGGGTCGGCTACACCTTC. It translates to CAWTPRGSRDRVGYTF.

The chain combines TRBV11-2 with TRBJ1-1; D remains ambiguous. V lost 1 base to trimming and J lost 0 bases, with 6 bases between them. The CDR3 contains 14 residues. The germline CDR1 and CDR2 sequences are SGHAT and FQNNGV. In DNA form, the CDR3 reads TGTGCCAGCAGCTTAGCTGGGGTGAACACTGAAGCTTTCTTT. Translated: CASSLAGVNTEAFF.